Listed here are 7 T cell receptor beta chains from one sample, sequenced in a study of T cell changes during pregnancy in multiple sclerosis. Data came from immunoSEQ multiplex PCR; TCRdb stores just in-frame clones and leaves some out. This sample has about 35,000 clones, with over 85% found just once. Sample: CD4+ T cells from peripheral blood mononuclear cells, taken after pregnancy. These receptors originate from a female donor in good health, enrolled as a control in a pregnancy study.

V usage is TRBV7-2 and J usage is TRBJ1-1, with 8 bases fitting TRBD1. V was clipped by 4 bases and J by 4 bases; unmatched bases: 5. Germline-derived CDR1 and CDR2 are SGHTA and FQGNSA. The CDR3 runs 14 residues. This chain's CDR3 is CASSSRTGSTEAFF. The CDR3 DNA sequence: TGTGCCAGCAGCTCAAGGACAGGGAGCACTGAAGCTTTCTTT.

The chain employs TRBV6-4 and TRBJ2-1, with D possibly matching TRBD2 (6 bases). The CDR3 spans 14 residues. CDR1 is MRHNA, CDR2 SNTAGT, per germline. Deletions cut 5 bases from V and 4 bases from J, with 12 bases between. The CDR3 reads CASSSGTGYNEQFF. Written as DNA, the CDR3 is TGTGCCAGCAGTTCCGGGACTGGATACAATGAGCAGTTCTTC.

This chain connects TRBV7-2 to TRBJ1-3; D remains unclear. Germline loops: CDR1 SGHTA, CDR2 FQGNSA. Trimming removed 7 bases from V and 7 bases from J, with 14 bases in between. The CDR3 runs to 13 residues. CDR3 DNA sequence: TGTGCCAGCACCGAACTTCGGGAGAACACCATATATTTT. Its protein is CASTELRENTIYF.

The genes are TRBV6-1 and TRBJ1-5; 11 bases agree with TRBD1. J lost 0 bases, V lost 3 bases, and 7 bases had no gene match. CDR1 is MNHNS, CDR2 SASEGT, per germline. There are 18 residues in the CDR3. This chain's CDR3 is CASSEDRGLGYSNQPQHF. The CDR3 DNA reads TGTGCCAGCAGTGAGGACAGGGGGCTGGGGTATAGCAATCAGCCCCAGCATTTT.

The chain uses TRBV13 and TRBJ1-6; no firm D call. Germline V gene sequence: CDR1 PRHDT, CDR2 FYEKMQ (reference sequence). The CDR3 covers 15 residues. V was cut by 2 bases and J by 9 bases, with 14 bases left in between. The CDR3 sequence: CASSLKRRGGSPLHF. CDR3 nucleotides: TGTGCCAGCAGCTTAAAACGGCGGGGTGGTTCACCCCTCCACTTT.

The chain couples TRBV5-1 to TRBJ2-1, with 8 bases identical to TRBD2. The germline V gene has CDR1 SGHRS and CDR2 YFSETQ. The CDR3 covers 18 residues. The V gene end was trimmed by 4 bases and the J gene end by 7 bases; junction bases not matched to a gene: 19. CDR3 bases: TGCGCCAGCAGCCTCGGGGGGCTGAGTAGCGGGGTATCGAATGAGCAGTTCTTC. Residues: CASSLGGLSSGVSNEQFF.

This chain uses TRBV7-4 with TRBJ1-5; 7 bases align to TRBD1. This CDR3 is built from 16 residues. V shed 5 bases, J shed 3 bases, and the junction held 10 bases outside the gene matches. The germline V gene encodes CDR1 SGHVT and CDR2 SQSDAQ. This CDR3 is CASSGRLGTVNQPQHF. The CDR3 DNA is TGTGCCAGCAGCGGGCGCCTTGGGACAGTCAATCAGCCCCAGCATTTT.